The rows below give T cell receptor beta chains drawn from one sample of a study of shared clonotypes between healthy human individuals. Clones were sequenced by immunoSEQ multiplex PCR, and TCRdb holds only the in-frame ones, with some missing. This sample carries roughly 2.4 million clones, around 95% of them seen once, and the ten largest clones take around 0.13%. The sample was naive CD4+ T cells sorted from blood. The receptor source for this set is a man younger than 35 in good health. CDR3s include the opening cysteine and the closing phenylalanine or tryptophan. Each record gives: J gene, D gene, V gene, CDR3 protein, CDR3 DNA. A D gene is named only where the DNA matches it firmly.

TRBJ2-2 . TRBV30 CAWSHTPGVTGELFF TGTGCCTGGAGTCATACACCGGGAGTCACCGGGGAGCTGTTTTTT
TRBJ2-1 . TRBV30 CAWSSDHEQFF TGTGCCTGGAGTAGCGACCATGAGCAGTTCTTC
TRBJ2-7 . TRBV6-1 CASSGPDSFSYEQYF TGTGCCAGCAGTGGCCCGGACAGTTTCTCCTACGAGCAGTACTTC
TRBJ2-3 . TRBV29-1 CSARGVTQYF TGCAGCGCTCGAGGTGTTACGCAGTATTTT
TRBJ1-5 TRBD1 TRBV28 CASSSGTGDSQPQHF TGTGCCAGCAGTTCTGGGACAGGGGATAGTCAGCCCCAGCATTTT
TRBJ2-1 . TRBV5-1 CASSFQGPNNEQFF TGCGCCAGCAGCTTCCAGGGGCCGAACAATGAGCAGTTCTTC
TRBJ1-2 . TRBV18 CASSPLDIPREGYTF TGTGCCAGCTCACCACTCGACATACCCCGGGAGGGCTACACCTTC
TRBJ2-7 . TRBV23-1 CASSQSRDLATGFLREQYF TGCGCCAGCAGTCAATCGAGGGATTTGGCAACAGGATTTTTACGAGAGCAGTACTTC
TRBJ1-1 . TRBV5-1 CASCGEMNTEAFF TGCGCCAGCTGCGGGGAAATGAACACTGAAGCTTTCTTT
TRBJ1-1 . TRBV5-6 CASSEGGGPDEAFF TGTGCCAGCAGCGAGGGAGGTGGGCCGGATGAAGCTTTCTTT
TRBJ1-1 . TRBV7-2 CASSLLWVGNTEAFF TGTGCCAGCAGCTTATTATGGGTGGGGAACACTGAAGCTTTCTTT
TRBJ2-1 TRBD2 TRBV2 CASSELRESSYNEQFF TGTGCCAGCAGTGAACTGCGGGAGAGCTCCTACAATGAGCAGTTCTTC
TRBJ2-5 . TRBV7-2 CASSPGTYQETQYF TGTGCCAGCAGCCCCGGGACGTATCAAGAGACCCAGTACTTC